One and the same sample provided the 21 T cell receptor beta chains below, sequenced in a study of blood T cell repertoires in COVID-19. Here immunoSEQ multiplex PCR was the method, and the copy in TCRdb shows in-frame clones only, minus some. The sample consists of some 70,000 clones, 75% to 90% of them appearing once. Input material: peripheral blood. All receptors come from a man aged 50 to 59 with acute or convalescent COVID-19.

The CDR3 DNA sequence: TGTGCCAGCAGCTGGTACTTCGGAAACACCATATATTTT. This sequence encodes CASSWYFGNTIYF. The chain joins TRBV12-3 or TRBV12-4 to TRBJ1-3; D unclear. The CDR3 contains 13 residues. V lost 6 bases, J lost 4 bases, and 10 bases lay in between.

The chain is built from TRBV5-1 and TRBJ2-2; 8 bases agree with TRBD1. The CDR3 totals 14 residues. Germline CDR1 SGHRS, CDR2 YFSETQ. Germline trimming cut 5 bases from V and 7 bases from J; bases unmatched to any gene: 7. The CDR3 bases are TGCGCCAGCAGACCGGACAGGGAAGACGGGGAGCTGTTTTTT. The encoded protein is CASRPDREDGELFF.

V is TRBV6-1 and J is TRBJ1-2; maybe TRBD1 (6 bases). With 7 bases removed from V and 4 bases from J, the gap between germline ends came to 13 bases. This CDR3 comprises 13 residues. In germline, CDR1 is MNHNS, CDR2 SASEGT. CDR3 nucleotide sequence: TGTGCCAGCACCCCGACAGGACCCTATGGCTACACCTTC. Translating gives CASTPTGPYGYTF.

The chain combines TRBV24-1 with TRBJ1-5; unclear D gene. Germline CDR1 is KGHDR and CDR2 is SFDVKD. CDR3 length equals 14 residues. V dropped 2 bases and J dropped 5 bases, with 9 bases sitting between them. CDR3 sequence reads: CATSDWIGDQPQHF. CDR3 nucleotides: TGTGCCACCAGTGATTGGATCGGGGATCAGCCCCAGCATTTT.

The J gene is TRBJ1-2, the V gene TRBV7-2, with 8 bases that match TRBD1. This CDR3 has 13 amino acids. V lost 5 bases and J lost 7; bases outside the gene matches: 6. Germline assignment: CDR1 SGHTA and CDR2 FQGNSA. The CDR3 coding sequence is TGTGCCAGCAGCACGGACAGGGCCGGTGGCTACACCTTC. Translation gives CASSTDRAGGYTF. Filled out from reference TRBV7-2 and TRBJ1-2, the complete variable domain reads GAGVSQSPSNKVTEKGKDVELRCDPISGHTALYWYRQSLGQGLEFLIYFQGNSAPDKSGLPSDRFSAERTGGSVSTLTIQRTQQEDSAVYLCASSTDRAGGYTFGSGTRLTVV.

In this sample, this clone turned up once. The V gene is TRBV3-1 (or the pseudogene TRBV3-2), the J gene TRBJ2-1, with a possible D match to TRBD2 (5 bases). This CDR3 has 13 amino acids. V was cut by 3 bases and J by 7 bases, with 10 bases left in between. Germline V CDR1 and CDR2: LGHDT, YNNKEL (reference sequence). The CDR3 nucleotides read TGTGCCAGCAGCCACCCCGAGGGTAATGAGCAGTTCTTC. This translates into CASSHPEGNEQFF.

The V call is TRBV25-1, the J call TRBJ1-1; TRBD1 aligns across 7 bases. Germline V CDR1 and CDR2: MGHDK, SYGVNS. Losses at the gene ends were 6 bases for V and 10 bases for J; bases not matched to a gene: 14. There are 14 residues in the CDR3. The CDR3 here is CASRGRGARLGAFF. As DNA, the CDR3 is TGTGCCAGCAGGGGCAGGGGGGCCAGACTCGGAGCTTTCTTT.

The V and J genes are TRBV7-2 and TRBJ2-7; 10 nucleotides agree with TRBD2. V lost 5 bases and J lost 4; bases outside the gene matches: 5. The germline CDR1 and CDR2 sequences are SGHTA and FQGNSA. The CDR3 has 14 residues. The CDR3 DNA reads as TGTGCCAGCAGCCCTAGCGGGAGCTTATACGAGCAGTACTTC. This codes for CASSPSGSLYEQYF. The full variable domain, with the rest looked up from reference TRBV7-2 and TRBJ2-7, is GAGVSQSPSNKVTEKGKDVELRCDPISGHTALYWYRQSLGQGLEFLIYFQGNSAPDKSGLPSDRFSAERTGGSVSTLTIQRTQQEDSAVYLCASSPSGSLYEQYFGPGTRLTVT.

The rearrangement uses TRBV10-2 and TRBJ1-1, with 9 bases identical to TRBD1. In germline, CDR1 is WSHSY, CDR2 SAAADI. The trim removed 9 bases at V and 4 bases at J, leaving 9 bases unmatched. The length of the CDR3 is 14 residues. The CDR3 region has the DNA TGCGCCAGTCAACCCGGGGGACAGGGCACTGAAGCTTTCTTT. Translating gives CASQPGGQGTEAFF.

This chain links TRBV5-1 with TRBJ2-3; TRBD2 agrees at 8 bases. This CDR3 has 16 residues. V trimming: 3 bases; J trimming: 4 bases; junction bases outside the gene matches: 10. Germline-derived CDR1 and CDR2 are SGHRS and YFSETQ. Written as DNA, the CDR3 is TGCGCCAGCAGCTACGATCCGGGACTAGTCGCAGATACGCAGTATTTT. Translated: CASSYDPGLVADTQYF.

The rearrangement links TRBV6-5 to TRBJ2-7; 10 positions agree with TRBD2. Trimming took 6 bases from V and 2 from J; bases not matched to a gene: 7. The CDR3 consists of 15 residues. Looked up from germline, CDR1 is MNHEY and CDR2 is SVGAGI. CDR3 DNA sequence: TGTGCCAGCAGGAAGGGACTAGCGACGACCTACGAGCAGTACGTC. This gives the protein CASRKGLATTYEQYV.

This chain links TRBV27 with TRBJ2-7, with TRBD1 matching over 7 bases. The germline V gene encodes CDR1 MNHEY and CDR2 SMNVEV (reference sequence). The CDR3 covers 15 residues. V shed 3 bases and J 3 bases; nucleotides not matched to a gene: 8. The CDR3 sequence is CASSFGAGGYYEQYF. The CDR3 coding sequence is TGTGCCAGCAGTTTCGGGGCAGGGGGATACTACGAGCAGTACTTC.

The CDR3 coding sequence is TGTGCCAGCAATAGACAGGTGACCTCCTACAATGAGCAGTTCTTC. Amino acids: CASNRQVTSYNEQFF. The rearrangement joins TRBV25-1 to TRBJ2-1, with a tentative D call TRBD1 (6 bases). The CDR3 has 15 residues. Germline CDR1 reads MGHDK; CDR2 reads SYGVNS. The V end lost 7 bases, the J end lost 0 bases, and 13 bases lay between the germline ends.

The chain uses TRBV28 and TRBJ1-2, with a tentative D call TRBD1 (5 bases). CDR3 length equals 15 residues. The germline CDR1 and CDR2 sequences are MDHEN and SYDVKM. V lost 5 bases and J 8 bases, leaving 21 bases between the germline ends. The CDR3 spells CASSPQGRFLRGYTF. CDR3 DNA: TGTGCCAGCAGTCCGCAGGGCCGCTTCTTAAGAGGCTACACCTTC.

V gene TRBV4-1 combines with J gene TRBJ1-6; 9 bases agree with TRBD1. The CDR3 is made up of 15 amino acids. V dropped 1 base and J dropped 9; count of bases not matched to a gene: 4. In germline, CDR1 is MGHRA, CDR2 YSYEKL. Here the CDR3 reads CASSQATGGLSPLHF. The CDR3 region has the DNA TGCGCCAGCAGCCAAGCGACAGGGGGTCTTTCACCCCTCCACTTT.

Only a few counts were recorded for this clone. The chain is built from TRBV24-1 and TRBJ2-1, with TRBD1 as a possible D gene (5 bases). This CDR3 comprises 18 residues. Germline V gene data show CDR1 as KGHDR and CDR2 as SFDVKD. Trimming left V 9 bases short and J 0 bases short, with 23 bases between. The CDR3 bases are TGTGCCACCCGGAACGGTGGGGCAACCCCTAGCTCCTACAATGAGCAGTTCTTC. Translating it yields CATRNGGATPSSYNEQFF.

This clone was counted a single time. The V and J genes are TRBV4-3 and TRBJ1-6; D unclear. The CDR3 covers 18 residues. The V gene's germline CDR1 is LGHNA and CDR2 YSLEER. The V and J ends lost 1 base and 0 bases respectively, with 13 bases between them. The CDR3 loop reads CASSQVVSRSSYNSPLHF. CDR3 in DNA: TGCGCCAGCAGCCAAGTCGTCTCTAGAAGCTCCTATAATTCACCCCTCCACTTT.

CDR3 sequence (DNA): TGTGCCAGCAGCCTGGACTCGCTAGGCCCCTACGAGCAGTACGTC. Protein: CASSLDSLGPYEQYV. V gene TRBV11-3 combines with J gene TRBJ2-7, with a possible D match to TRBD2 (5 bases). Per the germline V gene, CDR1 is SGHNT and CDR2 is YENEEA. Trimming pared 5 bases from V and 2 bases from J, leaving 16 bases between. The CDR3 totals 15 residues.

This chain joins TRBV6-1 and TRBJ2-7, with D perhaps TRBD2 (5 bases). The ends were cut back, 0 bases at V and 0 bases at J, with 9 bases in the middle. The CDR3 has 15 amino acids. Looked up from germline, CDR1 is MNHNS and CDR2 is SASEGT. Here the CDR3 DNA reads TGTGCCAGCAGTGAAGCGCTGAGCGGCTCCTACGAGCAGTACGTC. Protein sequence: CASSEALSGSYEQYV.

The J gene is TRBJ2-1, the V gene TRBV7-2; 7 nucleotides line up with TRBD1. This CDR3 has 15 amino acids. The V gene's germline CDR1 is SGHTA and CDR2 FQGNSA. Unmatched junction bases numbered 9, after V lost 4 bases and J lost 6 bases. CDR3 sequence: CASSSPGGLSNEQFF. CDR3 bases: TGTGCCAGCAGCTCCCCAGGGGGTCTTTCCAATGAGCAGTTCTTC.

The CDR3 here is CASSTGQLYSGNTIYF. Here the CDR3 DNA reads TGTGCCAGCAGCACGGGACAGCTTTACTCTGGAAACACCATATATTTT. The J gene is TRBJ1-3, the V gene TRBV11-2; 7 bases line up with TRBD1. The J segment lost 0 bases and the V segment lost 5 bases, leaving 7 bases of the junction unmatched. This CDR3 has 16 amino acids. The V gene's germline CDR1 is SGHAT and CDR2 FQNNGV.